This entry is about one TCR beta chain. Its specificity is not known. Clones were sequenced by immunoSEQ multiplex PCR, and TCRdb holds only the in-frame ones, with some missing. The sample yields some 15,000 clones, roughly 79% seen once. Germline CDR1 and CDR2: MNHEY and SVGAGI. The CDR3 totals 15 residues. Between the trimmed V and J ends, which lost 4 bases and 5 bases, there was a span of 14 bases. The data are from a study of ipilimumab plus nivolumab after autologous stem cell transplantation. Notes on the study in general: Per the authors, repertoire, Treg and microbiota data justify further study.

The receptor comes from a male donor with primary mediastinal lymphoma. The chain combines TRBV6-5 with TRBJ2-2; TRBD2 might be the D (6 bases). The sample consisted of PBMCs, taken in a trial of ipilimumab plus nivolumab as post-transplant consolidation. The CDR3 spells CASSFSGGATGELFF. The CDR3 DNA sequence: TGTGCCAGCAGTTTTAGCGGAGGTGCGACCGGGGAGCTGTTTTTT.